The 5 T cell receptor beta chains reported below all come from one sample, sequenced in a study of control samples from healthy donors and cancer patients. Repertoires were generated with immunoSEQ multiplex PCR, while TCRdb's copy carries only in-frame clones and drops some. The sample lists 150,000 to 180,000 clones, 94% seen once, with around 6.1% in the top ten. Source material: blood. These receptors originate from a man aged 40-49 years in good health.

This clone was detected only a few times. The chain links TRBV7-6 to TRBJ2-3; TRBD2 matches 8 bases. Germline CDR1 reads SGHVS; CDR2 reads FNYEAQ. V trimming: 5 bases; J trimming: 2 bases; junction bases outside the gene matches: 9. This CDR3 is built from 16 residues. CDR3 DNA: TGTGCCAGCAGCAAACTAGCGGCAGGTTACACAGATACGCAGTATTTT. Translation gives CASSKLAAGYTDTQYF.

This chain links TRBV7-6 with TRBJ1-4; D possibly corresponds to TRBD1 (5 bases). Trimming took 1 base from V and 10 from J, leaving 10 bases between them. CDR1 and CDR2 from the germline V gene are SGHVS and FNYEAQ. The CDR3 runs to 13 residues. Here the CDR3 reads CASSLGPGGKLFF. CDR3 coding DNA: TGTGCCAGCAGCTTAGGCCCCGGGGGAAAACTGTTTTTT.

The J gene is TRBJ2-7, the V gene TRBV11-2; TRBD1 matches at 9 bases. Trimming removed 1 base from V and 6 bases from J; junction bases left unmatched: 1. CDR3 length: 13 residues. Germline V CDR1 and CDR2: SGHAT, FQNNGV. CDR3 amino acids: CASSLGQGGEQYF. The CDR3 DNA reads TGTGCCAGCAGCTTAGGACAGGGGGGCGAGCAGTACTTC.

The chain employs TRBV2 and TRBJ2-7, with TRBD2 matching 7 bases. This CDR3 contains 14 residues. CDR1 is SNHLY, CDR2 FYNNEI, per germline. The trim removed 6 bases at V and 11 bases at J, leaving 16 bases unmatched. Written as DNA, the CDR3 is TGTGCCAGCAGCCCATTTGGGGGGGTAGCTAAGGAGTACTTC. Translated, it gives CASSPFGGVAKEYF.

The chain employs TRBV2 and TRBJ2-7; 10 bases match TRBD1. Germline assignment: CDR1 SNHLY and CDR2 FYNNEI. The ends lost 3 bases at V and 3 bases at J; junction bases unmatched: 5. The CDR3 has 15 amino acids. The CDR3 is CASSDERTGGYEQYF. The CDR3 coding sequence is TGTGCCAGCAGTGACGAGAGGACAGGGGGCTACGAGCAGTACTTC.